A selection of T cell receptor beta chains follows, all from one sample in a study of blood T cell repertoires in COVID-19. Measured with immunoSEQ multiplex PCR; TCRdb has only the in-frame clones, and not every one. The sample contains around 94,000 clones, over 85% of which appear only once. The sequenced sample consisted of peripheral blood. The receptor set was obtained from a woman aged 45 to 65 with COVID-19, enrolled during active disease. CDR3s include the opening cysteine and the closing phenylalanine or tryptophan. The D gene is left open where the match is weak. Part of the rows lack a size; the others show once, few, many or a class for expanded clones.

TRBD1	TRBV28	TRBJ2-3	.	TGTGCCAGCAGTTTAGGGACAGAAGATACGCAGTATTTT	CASSLGTEDTQYF
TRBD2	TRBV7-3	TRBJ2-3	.	TGTGCCAGCAGCTCAGGCTTAGCGGGGGGGCCCACAGATACGCAGTATTTT	CASSSGLAGGPTDTQYF
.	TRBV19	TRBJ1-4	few	TGTGCCAGTAGTATGGTAGGGGGACGGAGTAATGAAAAACTGTTTTTT	CASSMVGGRSNEKLFF
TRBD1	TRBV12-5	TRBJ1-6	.	TGTGCTAGTGCCCTGCGGACAGGACAAAGCTCCTATAATTCACCCCTCCACTTT	CASALRTGQSSYNSPLHF
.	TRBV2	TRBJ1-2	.	TGTGCCAGCCGGGGACTCTATGGCTACACCTTC	CASRGLYGYTF
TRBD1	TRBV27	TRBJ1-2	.	TGTGCCAGCAGCGAGACAGGGAGGTATGGCTACACCTTC	CASSETGRYGYTF
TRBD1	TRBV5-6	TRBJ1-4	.	TGTGCCAGCAGGCAAACAGGGGCCCCAAATGAAAAACTGTTTTTT	CASRQTGAPNEKLFF
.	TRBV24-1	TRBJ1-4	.	TGTGCCACCTCCTCGGGTCGAGAATTAAATGAAAAACTGTTTTTT	CATSSGRELNEKLFF
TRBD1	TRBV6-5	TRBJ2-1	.	TGTGCCAGCAGGTACAGGGGGCGGGTAAATGAGCAGTTCTTC	CASRYRGRVNEQFF
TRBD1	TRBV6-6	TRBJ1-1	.	TGTGCCAGCAGTTACGACAGGGGGGCGAACACTGAAGCTTTCTTT	CASSYDRGANTEAFF
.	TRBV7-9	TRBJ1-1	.	TGTGCCAGCAGCTTAGTTCCCCGGGGTTTGGGTGGCACTGAAGCTTTCTTT	CASSLVPRGLGGTEAFF
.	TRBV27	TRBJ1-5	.	TGTGCCAGCAGTTTCCGGGTTAGCAATCAGCCCCAGCATTTT	CASSFRVSNQPQHF
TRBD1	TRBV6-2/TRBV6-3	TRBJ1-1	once	TGTGCCAGCAGCTATGACAGGGGGCCTTTTGTAACTGAAGCTTTCTTT	CASSYDRGPFVTEAFF
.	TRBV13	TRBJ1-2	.	TGTGCCAGCAGCTTAGTACGGGGTCGAGGCTACACCTTC	CASSLVRGRGYTF
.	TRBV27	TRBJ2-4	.	TGTGCCAGCAGGAAACACAGGGCCACCAACGAAAACATTCAGTACTTC	CASRKHRATNENIQYF
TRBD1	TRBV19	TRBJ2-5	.	TGTGCCAGTAGTTCTCCATGGGACAGGAGGCGAGAGACCCAGTACTTC	CASSSPWDRRRETQYF
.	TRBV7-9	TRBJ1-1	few	TGTGCCAGCAGTCCTTGGACAGAGAACACTGAAGCTTTCTTT	CASSPWTENTEAFF
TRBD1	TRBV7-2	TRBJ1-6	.	TGTGCCAGCAGCTTAAAGCAGGGGGCCGCACCCCTCCACTTT	CASSLKQGAAPLHF
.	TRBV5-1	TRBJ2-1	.	TGCGCCAGCAGCACCTATAACAGGTTATACAATGAGCAGTTCTTC	CASSTYNRLYNEQFF
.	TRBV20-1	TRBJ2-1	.	TGCAGTGCTAGTGAAGGGACTTACAATGAGCAGTTCTTC	CSASEGTYNEQFF
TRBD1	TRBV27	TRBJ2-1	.	TGTGCCAGCAGTTTATCGAAAAAGGGGGCCGCCTACAATGAGCAGTTCTTC	CASSLSKKGAAYNEQFF
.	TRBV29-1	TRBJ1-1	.	TGCAGCGTTGGTCATATCGGGGGAAGGGATGCTTTCTTT	CSVGHIGGRDAFF
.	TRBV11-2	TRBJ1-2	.	TGTGCCAGCAGCTTAGTTTGGGGGGATCCCCTCTATGGCTACACCTTC	CASSLVWGDPLYGYTF
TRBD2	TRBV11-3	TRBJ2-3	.	TGTGCCAGCAGCTTAGGAGCGGGGGGGCGTTTAGATACGCAGTATTTT	CASSLGAGGRLDTQYF
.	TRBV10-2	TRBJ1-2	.	TGCGCCAGCAGTGAGTCTAGGGGTTTGGGCTACACCTTC	CASSESRGLGYTF
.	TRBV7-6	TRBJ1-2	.	TGTGCCAGCACCAATGCGACCAGGGATGGCTACACCTTC	CASTNATRDGYTF
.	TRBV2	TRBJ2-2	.	TGTGCCAGCAATTACAGGGCCGGGGAGCTGTTTTTT	CASNYRAGELFF
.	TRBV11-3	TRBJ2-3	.	TGTGCCAGCAGCTTCAGGGCAGATACGCAGTATTTT	CASSFRADTQYF
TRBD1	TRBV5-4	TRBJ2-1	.	TGTGCCAGCAGCGGTCCGGGACAGGGTTTGTTTGGGTACAATGAGCAGTTCTTC	CASSGPGQGLFGYNEQFF
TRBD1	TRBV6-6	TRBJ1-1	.	TGTGCCAGCAGCTTCGGGACAGTTGAAGCTTTCTTT	CASSFGTVEAFF
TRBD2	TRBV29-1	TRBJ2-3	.	TGCAGCGCCCTAAGGGTGCAGGGAATTCTGGGGAGGGCAGATACGCAGTATTTT	CSALRVQGILGRADTQYF
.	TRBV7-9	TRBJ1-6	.	TGTGCCAGCAGCCGCACAGGGTCTCGTTCACCCCTCCACTTT	CASSRTGSRSPLHF
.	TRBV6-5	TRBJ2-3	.	TGTGCCAGCAGTTGGGATTCGCAGGGTCGCCCGCAGTATTTT	CASSWDSQGRPQYF
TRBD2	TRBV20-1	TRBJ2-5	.	TGCAGTGCTAGTGTCCCGACTAGCGGGGGGCTAGAGACCCAGTACTTC	CSASVPTSGGLETQYF
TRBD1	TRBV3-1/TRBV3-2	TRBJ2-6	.	TGTGCCAGCAGCCAAAGACAGGGATCTGGGGCCAACGTCCTGACTTTC	CASSQRQGSGANVLTF
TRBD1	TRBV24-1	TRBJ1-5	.	TGTGCCACCAGTGTGGGACAGGGGGGCAATCAGCCCCAGCATTTT	CATSVGQGGNQPQHF
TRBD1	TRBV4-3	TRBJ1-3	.	TGCGCCAGCAGTCCGGCAGGGGGAACTGGAAACACCATATATTTT	CASSPAGGTGNTIYF
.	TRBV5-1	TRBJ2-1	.	TGCGCCAGCAGCTCACTGGGCGGGGCGGGATACAATGAGCAGTTCTTC	CASSSLGGAGYNEQFF
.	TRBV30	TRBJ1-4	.	TGTGCCTGGAGTGTTGGCAGGGCTGCAACTAATGAAAAACTGTTTTTT	CAWSVGRAATNEKLFF
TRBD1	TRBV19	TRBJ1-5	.	TGTGCCAGTAGTATAGGACAGGGGGCAAACCAGCCCCAGCATTTT	CASSIGQGANQPQHF
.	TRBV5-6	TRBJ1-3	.	TGTGCCAGCAGCGAACCCCCAGGGATGGGTGGAAACACCATATATTTT	CASSEPPGMGGNTIYF
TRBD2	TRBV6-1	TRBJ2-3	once	TGTGCCAGCAGTGAACGGGCTAGCGGGGGGGCAATCACAGATACGCAGTATTTT	CASSERASGGAITDTQYF
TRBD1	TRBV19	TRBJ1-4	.	TGTGCCAGTAGTGCCTCGACAGGGACTAATGAAAAACTGTTTTTT	CASSASTGTNEKLFF
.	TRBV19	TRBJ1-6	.	TGTGCCAGTAGTATAGTGCGGGGGCGCGTCCCAAGTTCACCCCTCCACTTT	CASSIVRGRVPSSPLHF
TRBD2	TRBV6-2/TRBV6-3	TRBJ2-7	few	TGTGCCAGCAGTTACGGTCTAGCGGTCGCCTACGAGCAGTACTTC	CASSYGLAVAYEQYF
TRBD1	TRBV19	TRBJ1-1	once	TGTGCCAGTAGTATAAAGGGTGGCCGGACAGGGAACACTGAAGCTTTCTTT	CASSIKGGRTGNTEAFF
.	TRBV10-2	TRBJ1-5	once	TGCGCCAGCACTCCAGGGCTTCAGCCCCAGCATTTT	CASTPGLQPQHF
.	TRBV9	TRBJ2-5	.	TGTGCCAGCAGCGTAGCGGATTGGACTCCAGAGACCCAGTACTTC	CASSVADWTPETQYF
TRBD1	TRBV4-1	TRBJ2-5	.	TGCGCCAGCAGCCCCCTGGGACAGGTGACAGAGACCCAGTACTTC	CASSPLGQVTETQYF
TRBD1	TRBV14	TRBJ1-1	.	TGTGCCAGCAGCCCAGCACAGGGGATGGTGAACACTGAAGCTTTCTTT	CASSPAQGMVNTEAFF
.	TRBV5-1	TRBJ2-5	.	TGCGCCAGCAGCTTGCCGAGTCTCAAGAAGACCCAGTACTTC	CASSLPSLKKTQYF
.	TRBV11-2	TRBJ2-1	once	TGTGCCAGCAGCTTGAGCAATGAGCAGTTCTTC	CASSLSNEQFF
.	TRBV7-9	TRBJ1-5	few	TGTGCCAGCACCTCATTTAGCGAAGGGTCCAATCAGCCCCAGCATTTT	CASTSFSEGSNQPQHF
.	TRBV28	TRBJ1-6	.	TGTGCCAGCAGATCGACAGGTTTGATCTCACCCCTCCACTTT	CASRSTGLISPLHF
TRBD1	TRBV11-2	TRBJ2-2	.	TGTGCCAGCAGCCTAAACCGGGACAGGGTTACCGGGGAGCTGTTTTTT	CASSLNRDRVTGELFF
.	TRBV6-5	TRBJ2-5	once	TGTGCCAGCTCGGACAGTCAAGAGACCCAGTACTTC	CASSDSQETQYF
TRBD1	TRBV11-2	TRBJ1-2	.	TGTGCCAGCAGCGTCGGGACAGGGATAACCTATGGCTACACCTTC	CASSVGTGITYGYTF